Listed below are T cell receptor beta chains from one sample, sequenced in a study of metastatic and nonmetastatic thyroid tumors. TCRdb reanalyzed the PCR reads with MiXCR. The sample contains about 18,000 clones, less than 40% of which appear only once. Input material: tumor tissue. Receptors originate from a male donor with papillary thyroid cancer or a benign thyroid nodule (not recorded which). Some clones in this sample may be carry-over from other donors' samples. The CDR3 runs from the conserved cysteine through the conserved F or W. A D gene is named only where the DNA matches it firmly. Clone size appears in some rows only: once, few, many, or a class for an expanded clone.

D gene: TRBD1; clone size: many; J gene: TRBJ2-1; V gene: TRBV10-3; CDR3 protein: CAIKGTGAVNEQFF; CDR3 DNA: TGTGCCATCAAAGGGACAGGGGCCGTAAATGAGCAGTTCTTC
D gene: -; clone size: many; J gene: TRBJ2-2; V gene: TRBV19; CDR3 protein: CASQGALNTGELFF; CDR3 DNA: TGTGCCAGTCAAGGGGCATTAAACACCGGGGAGCTGTTTTTT
D gene: -; clone size: many; J gene: TRBJ1-2; V gene: TRBV29-1; CDR3 protein: CSVEEAGGYTF; CDR3 DNA: TGCAGCGTTGAAGAGGCGGGGGGCTACACCTTC
D gene: -; clone size: -; J gene: TRBJ2-7; V gene: TRBV11-2; CDR3 protein: CASSSTGGQYF; CDR3 DNA: TGTGCCAGCAGCTCGACTGGTGGGCAGTACTTC
D gene: TRBD2; clone size: many; J gene: TRBJ2-1; V gene: TRBV4-1; CDR3 protein: CASSPPGLAGGNEQFF; CDR3 DNA: TGCGCCAGCAGCCCACCGGGACTAGCGGGAGGAAATGAGCAGTTCTTC
D gene: TRBD1; clone size: many; J gene: TRBJ2-7; V gene: TRBV19; CDR3 protein: CASSRQGVQYEQYF; CDR3 DNA: TGTGCCAGTAGCCGACAGGGAGTTCAATACGAGCAGTACTTC
D gene: -; clone size: -; J gene: TRBJ1-6; V gene: TRBV30; CDR3 protein: CPWRRGHPFSPLHF; CDR3 DNA: TGTCCGTGGCGACGGGGACACCCATTTTCACCCCTCCACTTT
D gene: -; clone size: -; J gene: TRBJ2-1; V gene: TRBV20-1; CDR3 protein: CSARDPESVITNEQFF; CDR3 DNA: TGCAGTGCTAGAGACCCAGAGTCGGTAATAACAAATGAGCAGTTCTTC
D gene: -; clone size: many; J gene: TRBJ1-5; V gene: TRBV2; CDR3 protein: CASHLSRGGQPQHF; CDR3 DNA: TGTGCCAGTCACCTTAGCCGGGGCGGGCAGCCCCAGCATTTT
D gene: -; clone size: -; J gene: TRBJ2-3; V gene: TRBV27; CDR3 protein: CASSLTFWGDTQYF; CDR3 DNA: TGTGCCAGCAGTTTAACGTTCTGGGGAGATACGCAGTATTTT
D gene: -; clone size: medium-sized; J gene: TRBJ2-7; V gene: TRBV7-9; CDR3 protein: CASSSEGYEQYF; CDR3 DNA: TGTGCCAGCAGCTCGGAGGGGTACGAGCAGTACTTC
D gene: -; clone size: -; J gene: TRBJ1-5; V gene: TRBV11-2; CDR3 protein: CASSLEAGLSNQPQHF; CDR3 DNA: TGTGCCAGCAGCTTAGAGGCAGGGTTGAGCAATCAGCCCCAGCATTTT
D gene: -; clone size: -; J gene: TRBJ1-2; V gene: TRBV11-2; CDR3 protein: CASSLTRQTSNYGYTF; CDR3 DNA: TGTGCCAGCAGCTTAACTCGACAGACGAGTAACTATGGCTACACCTTC
D gene: -; clone size: many; J gene: TRBJ1-3; V gene: TRBV20-1; CDR3 protein: CSARDMTLGNTIYF; CDR3 DNA: TGCAGCGCTAGAGATATGACACTTGGAAACACCATATATTTT
D gene: -; clone size: few; J gene: TRBJ1-1; V gene: TRBV6-1; CDR3 protein: CASSEGLNTEAFF; CDR3 DNA: TGTGCCAGCAGTGAAGGTCTGAACACTGAAGCTTTCTTT
D gene: TRBD1; clone size: -; J gene: TRBJ2-7; V gene: TRBV18; CDR3 protein: CASSPRTGRDQYF; CDR3 DNA: TGTGCCAGCTCCCCACGGACAGGTAGAGATCAGTACTTC
D gene: TRBD2; clone size: many; J gene: TRBJ2-3; V gene: TRBV4-2; CDR3 protein: CASSRRGGSGRAEVDTQYF; CDR3 DNA: TGTGCCAGCAGCCGCCGCGGGGGTAGCGGGAGGGCCGAGGTAGATACGCAGTATTTT
D gene: TRBD2; clone size: medium-sized; J gene: TRBJ2-7; V gene: TRBV6-2/TRBV6-3; CDR3 protein: CASSRTVTRGSTYEQYF; CDR3 DNA: TGTGCCAGCAGTCGCACTGTTACCCGCGGGAGTACGTACGAGCAGTACTTC
D gene: TRBD1; clone size: -; J gene: TRBJ1-5; V gene: TRBV10-3; CDR3 protein: CAISRAGTAPNQPQHF; CDR3 DNA: TGTGCCATCAGCCGCGCCGGGACAGCGCCCAATCAGCCACAGCATTTT
D gene: TRBD2; clone size: -; J gene: TRBJ2-1; V gene: TRBV20-1; CDR3 protein: CSASGRLEEQFF; CDR3 DNA: TGCAGTGCTAGCGGGAGGCTGGAGGAGCAGTTCTTC
D gene: -; clone size: few; J gene: TRBJ2-7; V gene: TRBV2; CDR3 protein: CASSEGLAPREQYF; CDR3 DNA: TGTGCCAGCAGTGAAGGGCTAGCGCCGAGGGAGCAGTACTTC
D gene: -; clone size: -; J gene: TRBJ2-3; V gene: TRBV5-1; CDR3 protein: CASSLDDADTQYF; CDR3 DNA: TGCGCCAGCAGCTTGGACGACGCAGATACGCAGTATTTT
D gene: -; clone size: few; J gene: TRBJ1-1; V gene: TRBV6-1; CDR3 protein: CASSYSASGAVNTEAFF; CDR3 DNA: TGTGCCAGCAGCTACAGCGCGTCAGGGGCGGTCAACACTGAAGCTTTCTTT
D gene: -; clone size: -; J gene: TRBJ2-3; V gene: TRBV15; CDR3 protein: CATSRDTLAGASTDTQYF; CDR3 DNA: TGTGCCACCAGCAGAGATACCCTCGCCGGGGCTAGCACAGATACGCAGTATTTT
D gene: -; clone size: -; J gene: TRBJ2-7; V gene: TRBV20-1; CDR3 protein: CSARDRDTRTYEQYF; CDR3 DNA: TGCAGTGCTAGAGATCGAGATACTCGGACCTACGAGCAGTACTTC
D gene: -; clone size: -; J gene: TRBJ2-7; V gene: TRBV11-1; CDR3 protein: CASSSCYGRGSYEQYF; CDR3 DNA: TGTGCCAGCAGCTCATGTTACGGTCGTGGCAGCTACGAGCAGTACTTC
D gene: -; clone size: -; J gene: TRBJ1-2; V gene: TRBV2; CDR3 protein: CASSEPHLTNYGYTF; CDR3 DNA: TGTGCCAGCAGTGAACCGCATTTAACCAACTATGGCTACACCTTC
D gene: TRBD2; clone size: -; J gene: TRBJ2-7; V gene: TRBV15; CDR3 protein: CATSRVTSGSSEQYF; CDR3 DNA: TGTGCCACCAGCCGAGTGACTAGCGGGAGCAGCGAGCAGTACTTC
D gene: TRBD2; clone size: few; J gene: TRBJ2-1; V gene: TRBV28; CDR3 protein: CASLAGTSRNNEQFF; CDR3 DNA: TGTGCCAGCTTGGCCGGGACTAGCAGAAACAATGAGCAGTTCTTC
D gene: -; clone size: -; J gene: TRBJ2-7; V gene: TRBV4-2; CDR3 protein: CASSQLTAYEQYF; CDR3 DNA: TGTGCCAGCAGCCAACTGACAGCCTACGAGCAGTACTTC
D gene: TRBD1; clone size: medium-sized; J gene: TRBJ1-2; V gene: TRBV29-1; CDR3 protein: CSVDKDRPNYGYTF; CDR3 DNA: TGCAGCGTTGACAAGGACAGGCCTAACTATGGCTACACCTTC
D gene: TRBD2; clone size: -; J gene: TRBJ2-2; V gene: TRBV12-3/TRBV12-4; CDR3 protein: CASSLPGLAGVSNTGELFF; CDR3 DNA: TGTGCCAGCAGTTTACCGGGACTAGCGGGAGTGTCGAACACCGGGGAGCTGTTTTTT
D gene: -; clone size: medium-sized; J gene: TRBJ2-7; V gene: TRBV6-1; CDR3 protein: CASSEGLESPRSYEQYF; CDR3 DNA: TGTGCCAGCAGTGAGGGCTTGGAGAGCCCAAGGTCCTACGAGCAGTACTTC
D gene: -; clone size: many; J gene: TRBJ1-1; V gene: TRBV7-9; CDR3 protein: CASSPGMGNTEAFF; CDR3 DNA: TGTGCCAGCAGCCCAGGGATGGGGAACACTGAAGCTTTCTTT
D gene: TRBD1; clone size: medium-sized; J gene: TRBJ1-1; V gene: TRBV20-1; CDR3 protein: CSASEGASEAFF; CDR3 DNA: TGCAGTGCTAGTGAGGGGGCAAGTGAAGCTTTCTTT
D gene: -; clone size: -; J gene: TRBJ1-2; V gene: TRBV28; CDR3 protein: CASYKAGQYGYTF; CDR3 DNA: TGTGCCAGCTATAAGGCAGGACAATATGGCTACACCTTC
D gene: TRBD1; clone size: many; J gene: TRBJ2-3; V gene: TRBV9; CDR3 protein: CASSSSTGTGNTDTQYF; CDR3 DNA: TGTGCCAGCAGCTCCTCGACCGGGACAGGCAACACAGATACGCAGTATTTT
D gene: TRBD2; clone size: many; J gene: TRBJ2-7; V gene: TRBV30; CDR3 protein: CAWTGGVEQYF; CDR3 DNA: TGTGCCTGGACGGGGGGGGTCGAGCAGTACTTC
D gene: -; clone size: -; J gene: TRBJ1-1; V gene: TRBV20-1; CDR3 protein: CSAREPTAMNTEAFF; CDR3 DNA: TGCAGTGCTAGGGAACCGACAGCCATGAACACTGAAGCTTTCTTT
D gene: -; clone size: medium-sized; J gene: TRBJ1-3; V gene: TRBV7-6; CDR3 protein: CASSLAGGRAGNTIYF; CDR3 DNA: TGTGCCAGCAGCTTAGCCGGGGGCAGGGCTGGAAACACCATATATTTT
D gene: TRBD2; clone size: -; J gene: TRBJ2-3; V gene: TRBV12-3/TRBV12-4; CDR3 protein: CASIRRRGGSTTDTQYF; CDR3 DNA: TGTGCCAGCATCCGACGTAGGGGCGGGAGTACGACAGATACGCAGTATTTT
D gene: TRBD1; clone size: -; J gene: TRBJ1-5; V gene: TRBV2; CDR3 protein: CASSGDRGRNQPQHF; CDR3 DNA: TGTGCCAGCAGTGGGGACAGGGGGCGAAATCAGCCCCAGCATTTT
D gene: TRBD1; clone size: few; J gene: TRBJ1-1; V gene: TRBV6-1; CDR3 protein: CASSRPRTGGTEAFF; CDR3 DNA: TGTGCCAGCAGCCGACCCCGGACAGGGGGAACTGAAGCTTTCTTT
D gene: TRBD1; clone size: many; J gene: TRBJ1-1; V gene: TRBV28; CDR3 protein: CATPRTGGAEAFF; CDR3 DNA: TGTGCCACCCCCCGGACAGGGGGGGCTGAAGCTTTCTTT
D gene: -; clone size: few; J gene: TRBJ2-1; V gene: TRBV2; CDR3 protein: CASSEEQGYNEQFF; CDR3 DNA: TGTGCCAGCAGTGAGGAACAGGGTTACAATGAGCAGTTCTTC
D gene: -; clone size: medium-sized; J gene: TRBJ1-1; V gene: TRBV19; CDR3 protein: CASSPEWGSEAFF; CDR3 DNA: TGTGCCAGTAGTCCCGAGTGGGGGAGTGAAGCTTTCTTT
D gene: -; clone size: many; J gene: TRBJ2-5; V gene: TRBV11-2; CDR3 protein: CASSLDGPETQYF; CDR3 DNA: TGTGCCAGCAGCTTAGATGGTCCCGAGACCCAGTACTTC
D gene: -; clone size: -; J gene: TRBJ1-5; V gene: TRBV5-5; CDR3 protein: CASSSRGGTGNQPQHF; CDR3 DNA: TGTGCCAGCAGCTCAAGGGGAGGGACGGGCAATCAGCCCCAGCATTTT